Below, 14 T cell receptor beta chains from the same sample are listed, as sequenced in a study of regulatory T cells in long-lasting Graves disease. The sample's time point: newly diagnosed GD, antithyroid drugs for less than 3 months. Extracted RNA from PBMCs served as the source of the TCR library. iRepertoire HTBI primers and Arm-PCR of CDR3 regions built TCR beta libraries. MiXCR, run by TCRdb on the multiplex PCR reads, gives a single entry per CDR3 protein. The sample holds approximately 390,000 distinct CDR3 sequences, 15% to 20% seen once. These records were also assigned to another study, of T cells in Graves' hyperthyroidism and ophthalmopathy.

Specimen: peripheral blood mononuclear cells (PBMCs), collected at new diagnosis, from a patient treated with antithyroid drugs. The receptors were gathered from a woman aged 18-29 years with Graves disease.

There are many counts of this clonotype. This rearrangement joins TRBV27 to TRBJ1-2; TRBD1 matches 7 bases. Per germline, CDR1 MNHEY and CDR2 SMNVEV (reference sequence). The CDR3 spans 14 residues. With 2 bases clipped from V and 4 bases from J, the junction kept 4 bases outside the gene matches. CDR3 sequence (DNA): TGTGCCAGCAGTTTACGGGGACAGCTCTATGGCTACACCTTC. This encodes CASSLRGQLYGYTF.

This chain joins TRBV28 and TRBJ1-4; maybe TRBD1 (6 bases). Trimming removed 5 bases from V and 5 bases from J, with 12 bases in between. This CDR3 contains 14 residues. CDR1 and CDR2 from the germline V gene are MDHEN and SYDVKM. CDR3 nucleotides: TGTGCCAGCAGTGAAGGACAGCTAAATGAAAAACTGTTTTTT. It encodes CASSEGQLNEKLFF.

This clonotype was found many times. This rearrangement joins TRBV11-2 to TRBJ1-2; no definite D call. Trimming cost V 0 bases and J 6 bases, with 11 bases left between them. The germline V gene has CDR1 SGHAT and CDR2 FQNNGV. This CDR3 has 14 amino acids. In nucleotides, the CDR3 is TGTGCCAGCAGCTTAGACCGGACGGATCATGGCTACACCTTC. It encodes CASSLDRTDHGYTF.

There are many counts of this clonotype. The V gene is TRBV27, the J gene TRBJ2-5, with D hard to call. The CDR3 totals 13 residues. V was trimmed by 6 bases and J by 5 bases, leaving 13 bases between them. In germline, CDR1 is MNHEY, CDR2 SMNVEV (reference sequence). CDR3 amino acids: CASSQVLWETQYF. For the CDR3, the DNA is TGTGCCAGCAGCCAAGTGCTATGGGAGACCCAGTACTTC.

On this clonotype: This may come from a read error, since a much larger clone is one base off. The chain joins TRBV15 to TRBJ1-5, with D uncertain. The CDR3 length is 13 residues. Germline V gene data show CDR1 as LNHNV and CDR2 as YYDKDF (reference sequence). The chain's CDR3 is CATSGEWDQPQHF. Here the CDR3 DNA reads TGTGCCACCAGCGGAGAATGGGATCAGCCCCAGCATTTT.

In the case of this clonotype: A single base separates this from a much larger clone, so it may be a read error. The rearrangement links TRBV10-3 to TRBJ2-5, with 8 bases that match TRBD1. With 6 bases clipped from V and 9 bases from J, the junction kept 15 bases outside the gene matches. Germline assignment: CDR1 ENHRY and CDR2 SYGVKD. The CDR3 contains 15 residues. The CDR3: CAISAVGTGKRPQYF. CDR3 in DNA: TGTGCCATCAGCGCAGTGGGGACAGGCAAGAGACCCCAGTACTTC.

This clonotype occurred many times. CDR3 residues: CASSLVSSGRYNEQFF. In DNA form, the CDR3 reads TGTGCCAGCAGCTTAGTCTCTAGCGGGAGATACAATGAGCAGTTCTTC. This chain joins TRBV11-2 and TRBJ2-1, with 10 bases matching TRBD2. CDR3 length equals 16 residues. V shed 1 base and J 4 bases; nucleotides not matched to a gene: 4. Germline V lookup: CDR1 SGHAT, CDR2 FQNNGV.

This clonotype was picked up many times. The chain is built from TRBV20-1 and TRBJ2-7; unclear D gene. The CDR3 is made up of 15 amino acids. CDR1 is DFQATT, CDR2 SNEGSKA, per germline (reference sequence). Trimming cost V 0 bases and J 2 bases, with 14 bases left between them. The DNA of the CDR3 is TGCAGTGCTAGAGATACACCTTCTTGGGCCTACGAGCAGTACTTC. It is translated as CSARDTPSWAYEQYF.

This clonotype was counted at least ten times. The chain is built from TRBV2 and TRBJ2-1; 11 bases are shared with TRBD1. This CDR3 has 15 residues. V lost 6 bases, J lost 1 base, and 2 bases stayed unmatched. Germline CDR1 is SNHLY and CDR2 is FYNNEI. The CDR3: CASRRDRGSYNEQFF. The CDR3 DNA reads as TGTGCCAGCAGGAGGGACAGGGGGTCCTACAATGAGCAGTTCTTC.

This sequence joins TRBV19 and TRBJ1-6; D is possibly TRBD1 (6 bases). Trimming pared 0 bases from V and 4 bases from J, leaving 13 bases between. In germline, CDR1 is LNHDA, CDR2 SQIVND (reference sequence). The CDR3 has 17 amino acids. For the CDR3, the DNA is TGTGCCAGTAGTATAGACCGGGGGCTCCGGTATAATTCACCCCTCCACTTT. Amino acids: CASSIDRGLRYNSPLHF.

The gene calls are TRBV2 and TRBJ2-5; 11 bases align to TRBD2. Germline V CDR1 and CDR2: SNHLY, FYNNEI. The CDR3 covers 14 residues. V lost 9 bases and J lost 5; bases outside the gene matches: 8. The CDR3, as DNA: TGTGCCAGGACTACTAGCGGGAGTATTGAGACCCAGTACTTC. Translated: CARTTSGSIETQYF.

This clonotype came up many times. This chain's CDR3 is CASRFSGLAGGNSYNEQFF. DNA of the CDR3: TGTGCCAGCAGGTTTTCGGGACTAGCGGGAGGTAACTCCTACAATGAGCAGTTCTTC. This chain joins TRBV5-8 and TRBJ2-1; 15 bases align to TRBD2. CDR3 length: 19 amino acids. Germline V gives CDR1 SGHTS, CDR2 YDEGEE. After removal of 5 bases from V and 0 bases from J, the junction contained 9 bases not matched to a gene.

This clonotype was seen repeatedly, ten times or more. This sequence joins TRBV4-2 and TRBJ2-1; no reliable D call. The CDR3 loop spans 12 amino acids. V dropped 0 bases and J dropped 8 bases, with 5 bases sitting between them. Germline V lookup: CDR1 LGHNA, CDR2 YNFKEQ. CDR3 nucleotide sequence: TGTGCCAGCAGCCAAGATCGGGATGAGCAGTTCTTC. Encoded protein: CASSQDRDEQFF.

The table lists this clonotype with many counts. The V call is TRBV7-2, the J call TRBJ1-1; D is perhaps TRBD1 (6 bases). Germline V gene lookup returns CDR1 SGHTA and CDR2 FQGNSA. V was trimmed by 1 base and J by 4 bases, leaving 28 bases between them. This CDR3 spans 20 amino acids. CDR3 bases: TGTGCCAGCAGCTTAGGGTCCCTTACAGGGACCCAGACCACCGGCACTGAAGCTTTCTTT. Residues: CASSLGSLTGTQTTGTEAFF.